This T cell receptor beta chain stems from a study of Ad26.COV2.S vaccination and SARS-CoV-2 variants. Study information: Participants got Ad26.COV2.S intramuscularly, once or twice 56 days apart.

Treatment meaning: about 20 received Ad26.COV2.S at low or high dose, single or two shots; roughly five received placebo; per-sample allocation not given. Day 63 following the first vaccine or placebo injection was when the samples were taken. Trimming shortened V by 6 bases and J by 9 bases, and 11 bases separated the two germline ends. This CDR3 is built from 11 residues. The germline gives CDR1 SNHLY, CDR2 FYNNEI. Generated by immunoSEQ multiplex PCR, the TCRdb table keeps only in-frame clones and is missing some. The table includes approximately 300,000 clones, roughly 80% detected once. This clone was seen ten or more times.

The rearrangement uses TRBV2 and TRBJ1-1, with D unclear. The source was peripheral blood, collected in a trial of Ad26.COV2.S vaccine versus placebo. This clonotype was sampled from a person between 18 and 60 years old who received the Ad26.COV2.S COVID-19 vaccine or a placebo. Written as DNA, the CDR3 is TGTGCCAGCAGCCAAGTCTCGAAAGCTTTCTTT. Its protein product is CASSQVSKAFF. The whole variable domain, remainder taken from reference TRBV2 and TRBJ1-1, is EPEVTQTPSHQVTQMGQEVILRCVPISNHLYFYWYRQILGQKVEFLVSFYNNEISEKSEIFDDQFSVERPDGSNFTLKIRSTKLEDSAMYFCASSQVSKAFFGQGTRLTVV.